Below, 30 T cell receptor beta chains from the same sample are listed, as sequenced in a study of Graves' ophthalmopathy and Graves' hyperthyroidism (dated by TCRdb to the late 2010s). Sequencing relied on an Illumina HiSeq 2000. For repertoire sequencing, TCR beta CDR3 regions were amplified from RNA transcripts. A first-round RT-PCR used HTBI primers with the Qiagen OneStep RT-PCR kit, followed by a second-round multiplex PCR, size selection and purification. Using fastp trimming at Q25 and MiXCR clonotype assembly, TCRdb reanalyzed the public sequencing data and kept in-frame beta chains. Each CDR3 protein appears once, grouped with its most common genes and DNA. This sample lists hundreds of thousands of distinct CDR3 sequences; about two fifths were detected once. Around 3.3% of the sample rests with the top ten. Material: peripheral blood. These TCRs come from an adult man with Graves' ophthalmopathy.

The sample holds many counts of this clonotype. One end of the junction is discordant with germline, which a read error may explain. V gene TRBV7-2 combines with J gene TRBJ2-7; TRBD1 might be the D (6 bases). Germline CDR1 SGHTA, CDR2 FQGNSA. The CDR3 is made up of 15 amino acids. The CDR3 sequence is CASSPADRLGHERYF. CDR3 DNA sequence: TGTGCCAGCAGCCCTGCCGACAGGTTAGGCCACGAGCGGTACTTC.

This clonotype has a count of ten or more. This chain connects TRBV20-1 to TRBJ1-6; the match to TRBD1 covers 8 bases. From germline, CDR1 is DFQATT and CDR2 SNEGSKA (reference sequence). CDR3 length: 16 amino acids. V shed 7 bases and J 3 bases; nucleotides not matched to a gene: 11. CDR3 protein: CSVLPYGTGYNSPLHF. In DNA, the CDR3 is TGCAGTGTTCTGCCTTACGGGACAGGCTATAATTCACCCCTCCACTTT.

The table lists this clonotype with many counts. A junction boundary mismatches the germline segment, possibly from a read error. V usage is TRBV5-1 and J usage is TRBJ2-5; 16 bases line up with TRBD2. The CDR3 loop spans 16 amino acids. Germline CDR1 reads SGHRS; CDR2 reads YFSETQ. CDR3 DNA sequence: TGTGCCAGCAGCTCGGGACTAGCGGGAGGGCAGGAGACCCAGTACTTC. Amino acids: CASSSGLAGGQETQYF.

This clonotype was counted at least ten times. The chain joins TRBV9 to TRBJ2-1; possible D gene TRBD2, 5 bases. The CDR3 runs 15 residues. V was cut by 0 bases and J by 0 bases, with 7 bases left in between. Looked up from germline, CDR1 is SGDLS and CDR2 is YYNGEE. In DNA, the CDR3 is TGTGCCAGCAGCGTAGTCGCGGGCTCCTACAATGAGCAGTTCTTC. Encoded protein: CASSVVAGSYNEQFF.

The table lists this clonotype with many counts. The V call is TRBV10-3, the J call TRBJ2-7; 8 bases line up with TRBD2. Germline lookup yields CDR1 ENHRY and CDR2 SYGVKD. The V and J ends lost 10 bases and 4 bases, in that order; junction bases with no gene match: 12. The length of the CDR3 is 14 residues. The CDR3 DNA sequence: TGTGCCACTGGGCGGGGGGACGGCCGGTACGAGCAGTACTTC. Protein: CATGRGDGRYEQYF.

This clonotype was observed many times. The genes are TRBV6-5 and TRBJ1-4, with 8 positions matching TRBD1. V shed 4 bases and J 5 bases; nucleotides not matched to a gene: 3. The CDR3 is made up of 14 amino acids. Looked up from germline, CDR1 is MNHEY and CDR2 is SVGAGI. The CDR3: CASSWTGSNEKLFF. The CDR3 coding sequence is TGTGCCAGCAGTTGGACAGGGTCAAATGAAAAACTGTTTTTT.

This clonotype has just a few counts. The chain employs TRBV12-3 or TRBV12-4 and TRBJ1-1; maybe TRBD1 (6 bases). V lost 2 bases and J 8 bases, leaving 15 bases between the germline ends. This CDR3 is 14 amino acids long. Written as DNA, the CDR3 is TGTGCCAGCAGTTTAAGGGGGACCCGGGTCGAAGCTTTCTTT. Protein: CASSLRGTRVEAFF.

The chain links TRBV6-5 to TRBJ2-7, with 10 nucleotides matching TRBD2. Germline V CDR1 and CDR2: MNHEY, SVGAGI. The V gene end was trimmed by 5 bases and the J gene end by 4 bases; junction bases not matched to a gene: 8. The CDR3 is 15 residues long. CDR3 sequence: CASSAGTSEGYEQYF. CDR3 in DNA: TGTGCCAGCAGTGCTGGGACTAGCGAGGGTTACGAGCAGTACTTC.

This clonotype has just a few counts. This chain connects TRBV12-3 or TRBV12-4 to TRBJ2-7; TRBD1 matches 8 bases. Trimming removed 5 bases from V and 3 bases from J; junction bases left unmatched: 6. The CDR3 is 14 residues long. CDR3 protein: CASSKTGEFYEQYF. CDR3 nucleotide sequence: TGTGCCAGCAGTAAGACAGGGGAATTCTACGAGCAGTACTTC.

The V call is TRBV25-1, the J call TRBJ2-5, with 9 bases matching TRBD1. This CDR3 spans 16 amino acids. Germline CDR1 reads MGHDK; CDR2 reads SYGVNS. The ends lost 6 bases at V and 5 bases at J; junction bases unmatched: 13. In DNA, the CDR3 is TGTGCCAGCAGCTGGACCGGGACAGGGAGTTGGGAGACCCAGTACTTC. Its translation is CASSWTGTGSWETQYF.

This clonotype came up many times. The chain combines TRBV9 with TRBJ2-2, with 12 nucleotides matching TRBD1. Germline V gene lookup returns CDR1 SGDLS and CDR2 YYNGEE. The CDR3 contains 17 residues. J was trimmed by 5 bases and V by 2 bases; bases with no gene match: 7. In nucleotides, the CDR3 is TGTGCCAGCAGCGTCGCCGGGACAGGGGGCTATACCGGGGAGCTGTTTTTT. Its translation is CASSVAGTGGYTGELFF. The whole variable domain, remainder taken from reference TRBV9 and TRBJ2-2, is DSGVTQTPKHLITATGQRVTLRCSPRSGDLSVYWYQQSLDQGLQFLIQYYNGEERAKGNILERFSAQQFPDLHSELNLSSLELGDSALYFCASSVAGTGGYTGELFFGEGSRLTVL.

In DNA, the CDR3 is TGTGCCACCAGCATTGGGACCCAGTACTTC. Amino acid sequence: CATSIGTQYF. The J gene is TRBJ2-5, the V gene TRBV15; D gene unclear. The germline V gene encodes CDR1 LNHNV and CDR2 YYDKDF (reference sequence). V lost 4 bases to trimming and J lost 7 bases, with 4 bases between them. CDR3 length: 10 residues.

The CDR3 DNA is TGTGCCAGCAGCGTACAATCCCGCGACCCGAACACCGGGGAGCTGTTTTTT. The encoded protein is CASSVQSRDPNTGELFF. The chain couples TRBV9 to TRBJ2-2, with D unclear. The CDR3 has 17 residues. Trimming pared 1 base from V and 0 bases from J, leaving 13 bases between. CDR1 SGDLS and CDR2 YYNGEE come from the germline V gene.

The chain links TRBV12-3 or TRBV12-4 to TRBJ1-5; no reliable D call. The V end lost 5 bases, the J end lost 7 bases, and 9 bases lay between the germline ends. The CDR3 is 12 residues long. The CDR3 nucleotides are TGTGCCAGCAGTCGACACCTCCAGCCCCAGCATTTT. This codes for CASSRHLQPQHF.

This clonotype appeared many times. This chain uses TRBV6-1 with TRBJ2-5; 8 bases are a match to TRBD2. Germline trimming cut 5 bases from V and 5 bases from J; bases unmatched to any gene: 10. The CDR3 is 15 amino acids. The germline V gene has CDR1 MNHNS and CDR2 SASEGT. The CDR3 DNA sequence: TGTGCCAGCAGTCCCAGGACAGCGGGAGAGGAGACCCAGTACTTC. Its protein product is CASSPRTAGEETQYF.

The rearrangement links TRBV7-3 to TRBJ2-3, with 12 bases lining up with TRBD1. The CDR3 has 17 residues. The germline gives CDR1 SGHTA, CDR2 FQGTGA. J was trimmed by 2 bases and V by 6 bases; bases with no gene match: 9. The CDR3, as DNA: TGTGCCAGCAGGCGTACCGGGACAGGGGGCCTCACAGATACGCAGTATTTT. Translation gives CASRRTGTGGLTDTQYF.

This clonotype appeared many times. The chain links TRBV19 to TRBJ1-1; the match to TRBD1 covers 8 bases. Germline V lookup: CDR1 LNHDA, CDR2 SQIVND (reference sequence). J gave up 1 base and V 10 bases, and 17 bases lay outside the gene matches. The length of the CDR3 is 17 residues. CDR3 sequence: CATSMGDRGRGNTEAFF. The CDR3, as DNA: TGTGCCACAAGTATGGGAGACAGGGGACGAGGGAACACTGAAGCTTTCTTT.

The gene calls are TRBV2 and TRBJ2-2; 15 bases map to TRBD2. In germline, CDR1 is SNHLY, CDR2 FYNNEI. The CDR3 runs 16 residues. Germline trimming cut 6 bases from V and 11 bases from J; bases unmatched to any gene: 10. CDR3 residues: CASRRTSGRALNELFF. The CDR3 DNA sequence: TGTGCCAGCAGGCGGACTAGCGGGAGGGCCTTGAATGAGCTGTTTTTT.

This sequence joins TRBV10-3 and TRBJ1-2; TRBD1 agrees at 11 bases. Trimming took 2 bases from V and 6 from J; bases not matched to a gene: 2. CDR3 length equals 14 residues. Germline V gene data show CDR1 as ENHRY and CDR2 as SYGVKD. CDR3 in DNA: TGTGCCATCAGTGAGGGACAGGGGGCCGATGGCTACACCTTC. Residues: CAISEGQGADGYTF.

This clonotype has ten or more counts. The chain links TRBV6-6 to TRBJ1-1; D ambiguous. Trimming stripped 6 bases from V and 4 bases from J, with 9 bases between. This CDR3 has 12 amino acids. Germline CDR1 and CDR2: MNHNY and SVGAGI (reference sequence). The CDR3 coding sequence is TGTGCCAGCAGCCCCGGACTCACTGAAGCTTTCTTT. Protein product: CASSPGLTEAFF.

The chain employs TRBV7-9 and TRBJ1-2, with 9 bases identical to TRBD1. This CDR3 has 14 amino acids. V shed 1 base, J shed 6 bases, and the junction held 3 bases outside the gene matches. Germline CDR1 is SEHNR and CDR2 is FQNEAQ (reference sequence). The CDR3, as DNA: TGTGCCAGCAGCTTAGGACAGGGGGAGGATGGCTACACCTTC. It encodes CASSLGQGEDGYTF.

This clonotype occurred many times. The chain employs TRBV7-9 and TRBJ1-4; D ambiguous. The germline V and J ends were trimmed by 2 bases and 6 bases, with 10 bases remaining between them. The germline CDR1 and CDR2 sequences are SEHNR and FQNEAQ (reference sequence). The CDR3 extends over 14 amino acids. CDR3 DNA: TGTGCCAGCAGCTTAAGCACGAGGGATGAAAAACTGTTTTTT. Translating it yields CASSLSTRDEKLFF.

The chain has TRBV5-4 and TRBJ2-7, with D unresolved. CDR3 length equals 13 residues. V lost 0 bases, J lost 7 bases, and 11 bases lay in between. CDR1 SGHNT and CDR2 YYREEE come from the germline V gene (reference sequence). CDR3 sequence reads: CASSLDTGWEQYF. CDR3 nucleotides: TGTGCCAGCAGCTTGGACACCGGGTGGGAGCAGTACTTC. Filled out from reference TRBV5-4 and TRBJ2-7, the complete variable domain reads ETGVTQSPTHLIKTRGQQVTLRCSSQSGHNTVSWYQQALGQGPQFIFQYYREEENGRGNFPPRFSGLQFPNYSSELNVNALELDDSALYLCASSLDTGWEQYFGPGTRLTVT.

This clonotype occurred a few times. The CDR3, as DNA: TGCAGTGCTAGAGAAGTTACAGGGAATCTATACGAGCAGTACTTC. It specifies CSAREVTGNLYEQYF. The chain carries TRBV20-1 and TRBJ2-7; D possibly corresponds to TRBD1 (6 bases). The V and J ends lost 0 bases and 4 bases respectively, with 16 bases between them. CDR1 is DFQATT and CDR2 is SNEGSKA in the germline V gene (reference sequence). The CDR3 length is 15 residues.

This CDR3 reads CASSTRPDTEAFF. CDR3 sequence (DNA): TGTGCCAGCAGTACACGGCCCGACACTGAAGCTTTCTTT. This chain connects TRBV12-3 or TRBV12-4 to TRBJ1-1, with D uncertain. This CDR3 is 13 amino acids long. Trimming shortened V by 5 bases and J by 3 bases, and 10 bases separated the two germline ends.

Ten or more counts support this clonotype. The rearrangement links TRBV10-3 to TRBJ1-1, with TRBD1 identical over 8 bases. This CDR3 region has 13 residues. Germline V gene sequence: CDR1 ENHRY, CDR2 SYGVKD. J was trimmed by 10 bases and V by 6 bases; bases with no gene match: 10. CDR3 region: CAIRGTGPEAAFF. DNA of the CDR3: TGTGCCATCAGAGGGACAGGCCCGGAGGCAGCTTTCTTT.

The chain joins TRBV29-1 to TRBJ2-5; 13 nucleotides match TRBD2. Germline V lookup: CDR1 SQVTM, CDR2 ANQGSEA. The CDR3 has 16 amino acids. V dropped 3 bases and J dropped 2; count of bases not matched to a gene: 6. The CDR3 sequence is CSVETSGGSLQETQYF. The CDR3 coding sequence is TGCAGCGTTGAGACTAGCGGGGGGTCCTTACAAGAGACCCAGTACTTC.

The rearrangement uses TRBV29-1 and TRBJ1-1; 7 nucleotides agree with TRBD1. CDR3 size: 15 residues. Germline V gene lookup returns CDR1 SQVTM and CDR2 ANQGSEA. The ends lost 1 base at V and 1 base at J; junction bases unmatched: 6. The CDR3 DNA is TGCAGCGTTGAAGGGTCAGGGACAGAGAACACTGAAGCTTTCTTT. Its translation: CSVEGSGTENTEAFF. The whole variable domain, filled in from reference TRBV29-1 and TRBJ1-1, reads SAVISQKPSRDICQRGTSLTIQCQVDSQVTMMFWYRQQPGQSLTLIATANQGSEATYESGFVIDKFPISRPNLTFSTLTVSNMSPEDSSIYLCSVEGSGTENTEAFFGQGTRLTVV.

This clonotype was found a few times. Germline is not matched at one junction end, which may reflect a read error. In nucleotides, the CDR3 is TGTGCCAGCAGGGAACAGGGTTTT. Translating it yields CASREQGF. This chain joins TRBV2 and TRBJ1-4; possibly TRBD1 for D (6 bases). Germline V gene lookup returns CDR1 SNHLY and CDR2 FYNNEI. The length of the CDR3 is 8 residues.

As concerns this clonotype: This may stem from a read error, because a much larger clone lies one nucleotide away. This chain connects TRBV10-3 to TRBJ1-1; 7 bases agree with TRBD1. The CDR3 runs 15 residues. The ends lost 5 bases at V and 2 bases at J; junction bases unmatched: 8. Germline CDR1 reads ENHRY; CDR2 reads SYGVKD. CDR3 protein: CAISYYRGDNTEAFF. The CDR3 nucleotides are TGTGCCATCAGTTACTACAGGGGCGATAACACTGAAGCTTTCTTT.